This T cell receptor (beta chain) was sequenced for a study of T cell changes during pregnancy in multiple sclerosis. Points on this clone: This specimen includes other DNA sequences encoding the same CDR3.

The assay was immunoSEQ multiplex PCR, and TCRdb's table has in-frame clones only and misses some. In the table there are around 66,000 clones, 91% of which are singletons. Trimming removed 4 bases at V and 0 bases at J, with 10 bases between. This CDR3 has 14 residues. The germline gives CDR1 MNHNS, CDR2 SASEGT. The rearrangement joins TRBV6-1 to TRBJ2-7; no reliable D call. The receptor comes from a female donor in good health, enrolled as a control in a pregnancy study. This specimen was peripheral blood, taken in the third trimester of pregnancy. The CDR3 coding sequence is TGTGCCAGCAGTGGACGAGGTGCCTCCTACGAGCAGTACTTC. Translated, it gives CASSGRGASYEQYF.